The entry that follows covers one TCR beta chain sequence. The TCR beta repertoire was assessed by survey-level immunoSEQ sequencing. Clones were read by immunoSEQ multiplex PCR, and TCRdb kept only the in-frame ones, dropping some. The repertoire consists of tens of thousands of clones, with around 93% occurring once and the leading ten covering less than 4.5%. Germline CDR1 is SGHTA and CDR2 is FQGTGA. This CDR3 spans 17 amino acids. The junction had 10 bases not matched to a gene; V was cut back by 5 bases and J by 4 bases. Sequencing was performed on PBMCs. The clonotype originates from a man between 40 and 49 years old with rheumatoid arthritis. The V call is TRBV7-3, the J call TRBJ2-6, with TRBD1 identical over 8 bases. The CDR3 loop is CASSPGQGLSGANVLTF. In DNA form, the CDR3 reads TGTGCCAGCAGCCCCGGACAGGGTTTGTCAGGGGCCAACGTCCTGACTTTC. Filled out from reference TRBV7-3 and TRBJ2-6, the complete variable domain reads GAGVSQTPSNKVTEKGKYVELRCDPISGHTALYWYRQSLGQGPEFLIYFQGTGAADDSGLPNDRFFAVRPEGSVSTLKIQRTERGDSAVYLCASSPGQGLSGANVLTFGAGSRLTVL.